The 27 T cell receptor beta chains reported below all come from one sample, sequenced in a study of blood T cell repertoires in COVID-19. Produced via immunoSEQ multiplex PCR; TCRdb's table is partial and in-frame only. The repertoire has around 100,000 clones, approximately 80% of them found once; the top ten carry around an eighth. The sample taken for sequencing was peripheral blood. Receptors were obtained from a man aged 50-60 years with active or convalescent COVID-19.

The CDR3 spells CASSPVEITDTQYF. As DNA, the CDR3 is TGTGCCAGCTCACCAGTAGAGATCACAGATACGCAGTATTTT. The V call is TRBV18, the J call TRBJ2-3; D not resolved. The CDR3 is 14 residues long. Germline CDR1 KGHSH, CDR2 LQKENI. V lost 2 bases and J lost 2, with 8 bases in between.

The chain combines TRBV10-2 with TRBJ2-7; tentative D call: TRBD2 (5 bases). The germline gives CDR1 WSHSY, CDR2 SAAADI. V was pared by 3 bases and J by 6 bases, with 12 bases between. The CDR3 extends over 13 amino acids. The CDR3 here is CASSETQRAEQYF. The CDR3 region has the DNA TGCGCCAGCAGTGAAACACAGAGGGCCGAGCAGTACTTC.

This chain uses TRBV12-3 or TRBV12-4 with TRBJ2-2; D is ambiguous. CDR3 length equals 13 residues. Deletions cut 4 bases from V and 2 bases from J, with 5 bases between. The CDR3 DNA is TGTGCCAGCAGTTCGGTCAACACCGGGGAGCTGTTTTTT. Translating it yields CASSSVNTGELFF.

The CDR3 sequence is CASSMGTNNSPLHF. The CDR3 DNA sequence: TGTGCCAGTAGTATGGGCACAAATAATTCACCCCTCCACTTT. This chain uses TRBV19 with TRBJ1-6, with no clear D. Trimming took 3 bases from V and 5 from J, leaving 8 bases between them. The CDR3 length is 14 residues. CDR1 is LNHDA, CDR2 SQIVND, per germline (reference sequence). The full variable domain, with the rest looked up from reference TRBV19 and TRBJ1-6, is DGGITQSPKYLFRKEGQNVTLSCEQNLNHDAMYWYRQDPGQGLRLIYYSQIVNDFQKGDIAEGYSVSREKKESFPLTVTSAQKNPTAFYLCASSMGTNNSPLHFGNGTRLTVT.

The chain carries TRBV11-2 and TRBJ2-7, with D possibly TRBD1 on 6 matching bases. V dropped 7 bases and J dropped 6 bases, with 10 bases sitting between them. Germline V gene sequence: CDR1 SGHAT, CDR2 FQNNGV. The CDR3 loop spans 11 amino acids. CDR3 region: CASTGAFEQYF. The CDR3 bases are TGTGCCAGCACAGGGGCTTTCGAGCAGTACTTC. Full variable domain (outside the CDR3, taken from reference TRBV11-2 and TRBJ2-7): EAGVAQSPRYKIIEKRQSVAFWCNPISGHATLYWYQQILGQGPKLLIQFQNNGVVDDSQLPKDRFSAERLKGVDSTLKIQPAKLEDSAVYLCASTGAFEQYFGPGTRLTVT.

In its sample, this clone was seen a few times. This rearrangement joins TRBV27 to TRBJ2-4, with D tentatively TRBD1 (6 bases). Trimming stripped 0 bases from V and 1 base from J, with 22 bases between. CDR1 is MNHEY, CDR2 SMNVEV, per germline (reference sequence). The CDR3 is 20 amino acids. The CDR3 sequence: CASSLSFPGQGFGAKNIQYF. DNA of the CDR3: TGTGCCAGCAGTTTATCATTCCCGGGACAAGGGTTCGGGGCCAAAAACATTCAGTACTTC.

The chain employs TRBV5-1 and TRBJ2-3; tentatively, D is TRBD2 (5 bases). V gave up 7 bases and J gave up 4 bases, with 16 bases separating them. From germline, CDR1 is SGHRS and CDR2 YFSETQ. This CDR3 has 14 amino acids. Written as DNA, the CDR3 is TGCGCCAGCCAAGAGGGCCGACCGCCAGATACGCAGTATTTT. Translated, it gives CASQEGRPPDTQYF.

CDR3 protein: CASNTRGAQGYTF. In nucleotides, the CDR3 is TGTGCCAGTAATACTCGCGGGGCGCAGGGCTACACCTTC. The chain couples TRBV19 to TRBJ1-2; possibly TRBD1 for D (5 bases). The CDR3 has 13 residues. Trimming cost V 7 bases and J 8 bases, with 17 bases left between them. The germline V gene encodes CDR1 LNHDA and CDR2 SQIVND (reference sequence).

V and J are TRBV5-1 and TRBJ2-5; TRBD1 matches 8 bases. The germline V gene has CDR1 SGHRS and CDR2 YFSETQ. J lost 1 base, V lost 4 bases, and 6 bases had no gene match. This CDR3 has 15 residues. The DNA for the CDR3 is TGCGCCAGCAGCGGGGGCGGGACAGGCCAAGAGACCCAGTACTTC. Protein sequence: CASSGGGTGQETQYF.

This rearrangement joins TRBV11-3 to TRBJ2-3, with TRBD2 matching 8 bases. The CDR3 has 16 amino acids. The V gene end was trimmed by 5 bases and the J gene end by 2 bases; junction bases not matched to a gene: 9. Germline V lookup: CDR1 SGHNT, CDR2 YENEEA. CDR3 in amino acids: CASSPGIAGLTDTQYF. DNA of the CDR3: TGTGCCAGCAGCCCTGGAATAGCGGGGCTCACAGATACGCAGTATTTT.

The gene calls are TRBV18 and TRBJ2-7, with 8 bases aligning to TRBD2. The CDR3 runs 14 residues. Trimming removed 4 bases from V and 3 bases from J; junction bases left unmatched: 5. CDR1 and CDR2 from the germline V gene are KGHSH and LQKENI. The CDR3 is CASSRGLGDYEQYF. In DNA form, the CDR3 reads TGTGCCAGCTCACGGGGACTAGGAGACTACGAGCAGTACTTC.

The rearrangement uses TRBV7-2 and TRBJ2-1; possibly TRBD2 for D (5 bases). Trimming took off 2 bases at V and 7 bases at J, with 18 bases between the two ends. Germline CDR1 SGHTA, CDR2 FQGNSA. CDR3 length: 16 amino acids. Written as DNA, the CDR3 is TGTGCCAGCAGCTTATTTCGAGCGGACTCTACAAATGAGCAGTTCTTC. It is translated as CASSLFRADSTNEQFF.

The rearrangement links TRBV14 to TRBJ1-1; no reliable D call. The CDR3 runs 12 residues. Germline V gene lookup returns CDR1 SGHDN and CDR2 FVKESK. Trimming stripped 3 bases from V and 4 bases from J, with 6 bases between. Here the CDR3 DNA reads TGTGCCAGCAGCCATAGTCGCACTGAAGCTTTCTTT. Its translation: CASSHSRTEAFF.

This clone was detected a few times. V gene TRBV25-1 combines with J gene TRBJ2-7; D unclear. The CDR3 consists of 14 residues. V lost 5 bases to trimming and J lost 1 base, with 12 bases between them. Germline CDR1 reads MGHDK; CDR2 reads SYGVNS. The CDR3 reads CASSPYQTSYEQYF. CDR3 nucleotides: TGTGCCAGCAGTCCCTACCAGACTTCCTACGAGCAGTACTTC.

The chain uses TRBV20-1 and TRBJ1-2; D not certain. Germline CDR1 is DFQATT and CDR2 is SNEGSKA (reference sequence). V lost 3 bases to trimming and J lost 13 bases, with 12 bases between them. The CDR3 loop spans 10 amino acids. CDR3 residues: CSASGLFATF. The CDR3 DNA is TGCAGTGCTAGCGGGTTGTTCGCCACCTTC.

Written as DNA, the CDR3 is TGTGCCAGCAGCTTCACAGGGCTGGATGGGGCCAACGTCCTGACTTTC. Its translation is CASSFTGLDGANVLTF. This sequence joins TRBV5-6 and TRBJ2-6, with TRBD1 as a possible D gene (6 bases). The germline V and J ends were trimmed by 2 bases and 3 bases, with 12 bases remaining between them. Germline assignment: CDR1 SGHDT and CDR2 YYEEEE. The CDR3 has 16 residues.

V gene TRBV5-1 combines with J gene TRBJ2-5, with 9 nucleotides matching TRBD1. The germline CDR1 and CDR2 sequences are SGHRS and YFSETQ. With V trimmed by 0 bases and J by 5 bases, 8 bases remained unmatched. The CDR3 contains 16 residues. The CDR3: CASSLEGTGGEETQYF. CDR3 DNA: TGCGCCAGCAGCTTGGAGGGAACAGGGGGCGAGGAGACCCAGTACTTC.

CDR3 residues: CASSDPSQGRGTEAFF. For the CDR3, the DNA is TGTGCCAGCAGTGATCCCTCACAGGGTAGAGGAACTGAAGCTTTCTTT. The rearrangement joins TRBV6-4 to TRBJ1-1, with D possibly being TRBD1 (6 bases). CDR1 is MRHNA, CDR2 SNTAGT, per germline. The CDR3 sequence is 16 residues long. V was trimmed by 3 bases and J by 5 bases, leaving 19 bases between them.

In its sample, this clone was seen a few times. The V and J genes are TRBV3-1 (or the pseudogene TRBV3-2) and TRBJ2-5; 13 nucleotides match TRBD2. The CDR3 totals 15 residues. CDR1 and CDR2 (germline): LGHDT, YNNKEL (reference sequence). The V gene end was trimmed by 4 bases and the J gene end by 5 bases; junction bases not matched to a gene: 4. This chain's CDR3 is CASSRRTSGSETQYF. The CDR3 DNA reads as TGTGCCAGCAGCCGCCGGACTAGCGGGAGTGAGACCCAGTACTTC.

In its sample, this clone was seen once. The chain joins TRBV27 to TRBJ1-6; 8 nucleotides match TRBD1. Germline-derived CDR1 and CDR2 are MNHEY and SMNVEV (reference sequence). V lost 6 bases, J lost 7 bases, and 8 bases stayed unmatched. The CDR3 runs to 15 residues. In DNA form, the CDR3 reads TGTGCCAGCAGGCTCGTGGACAGGGAGAATTCACCCCTCCACTTT. Protein: CASRLVDRENSPLHF.

The chain combines TRBV5-1 with TRBJ2-7, with 10 positions matching TRBD1. Germline assignment: CDR1 SGHRS and CDR2 YFSETQ. This CDR3 has 15 amino acids. V lost 4 bases to trimming and J lost 5 bases; unmatched junction nucleotides: 9. The CDR3 protein is CASSNPGTGVDEQYF. In DNA, the CDR3 is TGCGCCAGCAGCAACCCCGGGACAGGGGTTGACGAGCAGTACTTC.

V gene TRBV5-5 combines with J gene TRBJ1-5, with 9 bases lining up with TRBD1. The trim removed 5 bases at V and 7 bases at J, leaving 7 bases unmatched. The CDR3 has 14 amino acids. CDR1 and CDR2 (germline): SGHKS, YYEKEE (reference sequence). CDR3 protein: CASSPDRGVQPQHF. Written as DNA, the CDR3 is TGTGCCAGCAGTCCGGACAGGGGTGTGCAGCCCCAGCATTTT.

V is TRBV6-1 and J is TRBJ1-1; D is unresolved. Germline lookup yields CDR1 MNHNS and CDR2 SASEGT. CDR3 size: 13 residues. V was trimmed by 2 bases and J by 1 base, leaving 5 bases between them. The CDR3 reads CASSEWQNTEAFF. The CDR3 DNA follows: TGTGCCAGCAGTGAATGGCAGAACACTGAAGCTTTCTTT.

The rearrangement links TRBV20-1 to TRBJ2-7; 9 nucleotides line up with TRBD2. Germline lookup yields CDR1 DFQATT and CDR2 SNEGSKA (reference sequence). With V trimmed by 3 bases and J by 6 bases, 12 bases remained unmatched. CDR3 length: 15 amino acids. The CDR3: CSASDSASGKGEQYF. Written as DNA, the CDR3 is TGCAGTGCTAGTGATTCGGCTAGCGGGAAAGGCGAGCAGTACTTC.

This chain connects TRBV15 to TRBJ2-5; 8 bases map to TRBD1. Germline values: CDR1 LNHNV, CDR2 YYDKDF (reference sequence). The CDR3 has 13 amino acids. The V segment lost 5 bases and the J segment 5 bases; nucleotides outside the gene matches: 4. CDR3 nucleotides: TGTGCCACCAGCGAGGACAGGGTGGAGACCCAGTACTTC. Translated, it gives CATSEDRVETQYF.

This chain's CDR3 is CASGTSEWDEQYF. The CDR3 DNA follows: TGTGCCAGCGGGACTAGCGAATGGGACGAGCAGTACTTC. The chain links TRBV5-5 to TRBJ2-7, with 10 bases lining up with TRBD2. Trimming at V came to 7 bases and at J to 5 bases, leaving 6 bases not matched to a gene. Germline CDR1 SGHKS, CDR2 YYEKEE (reference sequence). The CDR3 spans 13 residues.

The rearrangement joins TRBV6-6 to TRBJ1-2; weak D call: TRBD1 (6 bases). Trimming took off 5 bases at V and 7 bases at J, with 14 bases between the two ends. The CDR3 consists of 13 residues. CDR1 is MNHNY and CDR2 is SVGAGI in the germline V gene (reference sequence). The CDR3, as DNA: TGTGCCAGCAGTACTGACGAAGGGGGTGGCTACACCTTC. It encodes CASSTDEGGGYTF.